These 8 T cell receptor beta chains were sequenced from one sample in a study of T cells of healthy individuals. One entry per CDR3 protein results from TCRdb running MiXCR on the 5' RACE reads. The sample records nearly 100,000 distinct CDR3 sequences, 17% being singletons. Receptor source: a human donor in good health.

V gene TRBV25-1 combines with J gene TRBJ1-4, with D tentatively TRBD1 (5 bases). This CDR3 has 14 amino acids. V lost 3 bases, J lost 8 bases, and 13 bases lay in between. The germline V gene encodes CDR1 MGHDK and CDR2 SYGVNS. CDR3 sequence reads: CASSDYGAPEKLFF. The DNA of the CDR3 is TGTGCCAGCAGTGATTACGGGGCACCCGAAAAACTGTTTTTT. The whole variable domain, remainder taken from reference TRBV25-1 and TRBJ1-4, is EADIYQTPRYLVIGTGKKITLECSQTMGHDKMYWYQQDPGMELHLIHYSYGVNSTEKGDLSSESTVSRIRTEHFPLTLESARPSHTSQYLCASSDYGAPEKLFFGSGTQLSVL.

This clonotype turned up a few times. This chain links TRBV5-1 with TRBJ1-1; D gene unclear. Germline CDR1 reads SGHRS; CDR2 reads YFSETQ. V shed 0 bases and J shed 7 bases, with 16 bases lying between them. The CDR3 spans 15 residues. The CDR3 loop is CASSLGSGRAFEAFF. CDR3 sequence (DNA): TGCGCCAGCAGCTTGGGCTCGGGTAGAGCTTTTGAAGCTTTCTTT.

This clonotype came up a few times. The rearrangement uses TRBV15 and TRBJ2-1, with D maybe TRBD1 (6 bases). The length of the CDR3 is 15 residues. The V and J ends lost 5 bases and 6 bases respectively, with 17 bases between them. Germline CDR1 is LNHNV and CDR2 is YYDKDF (reference sequence). The CDR3 loop reads CATSRQAKGFNEQFF. The CDR3 coding sequence is TGTGCCACCAGCCGACAGGCCAAAGGGTTCAATGAGCAGTTCTTC.

The rearrangement links TRBV5-1 to TRBJ1-5; a weak D match, TRBD1 (5 bases). Per the germline V gene, CDR1 is SGHRS and CDR2 is YFSETQ. Trimming stripped 8 bases from V and 6 bases from J, with 18 bases between. CDR3 size: 14 residues. The CDR3 loop reads CASNEGAEGQPQHF. Here the CDR3 DNA reads TGCGCCAGTAATGAAGGGGCAGAAGGTCAGCCCCAGCATTTT.

In its sample, this clonotype was seen many times. The J gene is TRBJ2-7, the V gene TRBV9; D is unclear. Germline V lookup: CDR1 SGDLS, CDR2 YYNGEE. This CDR3 comprises 15 residues. The germline V and J ends were trimmed by 1 base and 7 bases, with 18 bases remaining between them. CDR3 nucleotide sequence: TGTGCCAGCAGCGTAACCGGATCGTCCGCTAATGAGCAGTACTTC. It encodes CASSVTGSSANEQYF.

The chain recombines TRBV28 with TRBJ1-6; D is uncertain. The CDR3 runs 15 residues. The germline V gene has CDR1 MDHEN and CDR2 SYDVKM. Trimming removed 3 bases from V and 7 bases from J, with 13 bases in between. CDR3 protein: CASSLYGPENSPLHF. The CDR3 DNA follows: TGTGCCAGCAGTTTGTACGGGCCCGAGAATTCACCCCTCCACTTT.

This clonotype turned up a few times. This chain connects TRBV6-2 or TRBV6-3 to TRBJ2-1; TRBD2 matches 13 bases. The CDR3 covers 19 residues. Germline assignment: CDR1 MNHEY and CDR2 SVGEGT. V was clipped by 0 bases and J by 8 bases; unmatched bases: 13. CDR3 in amino acids: CASSYSTTSGRAKDHEQFF. The DNA for the CDR3 is TGTGCCAGCAGTTACTCAACAACTAGCGGGAGGGCCAAGGACCATGAGCAGTTCTTC.

This clonotype was seen a single time. Here the CDR3 reads CASSSGGGGNTEAFF. The CDR3 nucleotides read TGCGCCAGCAGCTCCGGTGGAGGGGGGAACACTGAAGCTTTCTTT. The rearrangement joins TRBV5-1 to TRBJ1-1, with D perhaps matching TRBD1 (6 bases). The CDR3 consists of 15 residues. CDR1 SGHRS and CDR2 YFSETQ come from the germline V gene. V was trimmed by 3 bases and J by 1 base, leaving 13 bases between them. The variable domain in full, with the rest retrieved from reference TRBV5-1 and TRBJ1-1, is KAGVTQTPRYLIKTRGQQVTLSCSPISGHRSVSWYQQTPGQGLQFLFEYFSETQRNKGNFPGRFSGRQFSNSRSEMNVSTLELGDSALYLCASSSGGGGNTEAFFGQGTRLTVV.